This TCR beta chain was identified in a study of cytomegalovirus exposure and HLA in healthy donors. A multiplex PCR was run with 60 Vbeta primers and 13 Jbeta primers. Using immunoSEQ multiplex PCR, the repertoire was profiled, and TCRdb retains in-frame clones only, with some absent. The sample shows about 130,000 clones, over 70% of them seen only once. Germline V gives CDR1 DFQATT, CDR2 SNEGSKA (reference sequence). Trimming stripped 5 bases from V and 4 bases from J, with 6 bases between. The CDR3 sequence is 11 residues long. The genes are TRBV20-1 and TRBJ2-1; D is ambiguous. The TCR sequence derives from a man aged 25-45 years in good health and CMV-seronegative. The sequenced material came from PBMCs. The CDR3 is CSASSYNEQFF. For the CDR3, the DNA is TGCAGTGCTTCGTCTTACAATGAGCAGTTCTTC.